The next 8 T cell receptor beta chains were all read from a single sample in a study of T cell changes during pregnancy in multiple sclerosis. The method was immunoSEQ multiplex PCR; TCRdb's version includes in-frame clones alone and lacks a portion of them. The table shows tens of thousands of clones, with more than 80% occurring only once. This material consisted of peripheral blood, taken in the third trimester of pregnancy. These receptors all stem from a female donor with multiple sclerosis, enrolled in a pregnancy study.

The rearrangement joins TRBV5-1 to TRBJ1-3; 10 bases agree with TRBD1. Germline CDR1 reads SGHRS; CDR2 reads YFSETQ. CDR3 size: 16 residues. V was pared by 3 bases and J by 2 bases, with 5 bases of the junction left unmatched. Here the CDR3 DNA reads TGCGCCAGCAGCTCCCTCGGACAGGGGGCTGGAAACACCATATATTTT. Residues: CASSSLGQGAGNTIYF.

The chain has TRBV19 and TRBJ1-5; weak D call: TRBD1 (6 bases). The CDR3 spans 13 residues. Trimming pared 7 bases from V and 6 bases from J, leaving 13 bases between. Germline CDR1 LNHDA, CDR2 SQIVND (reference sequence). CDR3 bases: TGTGCCAGTAAGCAGGGGTCGGGTCAGCCCCAGCATTTT. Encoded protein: CASKQGSGQPQHF. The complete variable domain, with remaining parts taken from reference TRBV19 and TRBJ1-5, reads DGGITQSPKYLFRKEGQNVTLSCEQNLNHDAMYWYRQDPGQGLRLIYYSQIVNDFQKGDIAEGYSVSREKKESFPLTVTSAQKNPTAFYLCASKQGSGQPQHFGDGTRLSIL.

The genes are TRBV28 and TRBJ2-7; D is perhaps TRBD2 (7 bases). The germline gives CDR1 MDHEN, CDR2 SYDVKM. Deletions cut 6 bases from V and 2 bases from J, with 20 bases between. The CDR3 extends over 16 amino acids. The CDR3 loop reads CASSRPLGGGTYEQYF. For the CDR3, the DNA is TGTGCCAGCAGCAGACCCCTAGGGGGGGGAACCTACGAGCAGTACTTC.

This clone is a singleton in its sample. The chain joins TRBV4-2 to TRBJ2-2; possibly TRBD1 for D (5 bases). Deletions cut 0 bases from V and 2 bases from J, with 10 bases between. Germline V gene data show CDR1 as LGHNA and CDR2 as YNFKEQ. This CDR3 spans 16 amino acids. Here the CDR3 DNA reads TGTGCCAGCAGCCAAGACAGGGTGGGAAACACCGGGGAGCTGTTTTTT. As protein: CASSQDRVGNTGELFF.

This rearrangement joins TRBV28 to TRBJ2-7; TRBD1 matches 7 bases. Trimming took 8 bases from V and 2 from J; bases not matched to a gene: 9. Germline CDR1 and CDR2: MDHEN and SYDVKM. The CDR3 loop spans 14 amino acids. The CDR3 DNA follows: TGTGCCAGCGGCACGGGACAGTACCCCTACGAGCAGTACTTC. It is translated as CASGTGQYPYEQYF.

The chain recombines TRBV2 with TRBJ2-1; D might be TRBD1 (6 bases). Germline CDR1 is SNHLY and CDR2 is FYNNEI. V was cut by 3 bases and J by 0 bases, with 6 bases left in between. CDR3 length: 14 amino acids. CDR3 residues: CASSEDSSYNEQFF. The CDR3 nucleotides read TGTGCCAGCAGTGAGGACAGCTCCTACAATGAGCAGTTCTTC.

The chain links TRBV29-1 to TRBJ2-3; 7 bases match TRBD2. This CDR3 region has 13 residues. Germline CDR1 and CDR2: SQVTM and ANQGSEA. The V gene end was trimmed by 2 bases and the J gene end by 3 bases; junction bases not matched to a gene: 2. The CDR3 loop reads CSVEWEGTDTQYF. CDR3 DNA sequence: TGCAGCGTTGAATGGGAGGGTACAGATACGCAGTATTTT.

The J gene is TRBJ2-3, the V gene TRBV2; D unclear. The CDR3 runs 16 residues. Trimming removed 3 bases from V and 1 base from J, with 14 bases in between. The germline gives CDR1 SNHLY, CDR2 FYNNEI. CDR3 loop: CASSDRDLVGTDTQYF. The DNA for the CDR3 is TGTGCCAGCAGTGACCGTGACCTAGTAGGCACAGATACGCAGTATTTT. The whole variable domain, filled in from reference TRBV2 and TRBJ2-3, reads EPEVTQTPSHQVTQMGQEVILRCVPISNHLYFYWYRQILGQKVEFLVSFYNNEISEKSEIFDDQFSVERPDGSNFTLKIRSTKLEDSAMYFCASSDRDLVGTDTQYFGPGTRLTVL.